The 14 T cell receptor beta chains in this list originate from one sample, sequenced in a study of T-cell reconstitution after alpha-beta-depleted transplantation in children. Using unique molecular identifiers, the investigators prepared the TCRbeta library. Each CDR3 protein is one row after TCRdb ran MiXCR on the PCR reads. The data contain some 150,000 distinct CDR3 sequences, about 8.8% of them singletons. The sequencing here drew on PBMCs, mostly from graft donor cells, taken 180 days after TCRalphabeta/CD19-depleted stem cell transplant. These TCRs come from a female patient aged 2-15 years who had a stem cell transplant for congenital amegakaryocytic thrombocytopenia, so the T cells may come from the graft donor.

Ten or more counts support this clonotype. The chain employs TRBV5-1 and TRBJ2-3; TRBD2 is a possible D gene (5 bases). CDR1 is SGHRS and CDR2 is YFSETQ in the germline V gene. V gave up 7 bases and J gave up 0 bases, with 18 bases separating them. CDR3 size: 16 residues. CDR3 DNA: TGCGCCAGCGGAGGAAAGTGGGAGCCAAGCACAGATACGCAGTATTTT. It is translated as CASGGKWEPSTDTQYF.

This clonotype was recorded at least ten times. The chain employs TRBV5-1 and TRBJ2-1; either TRBD1 or TRBD2 may supply D (5 bases each). The CDR3 has 14 residues. Trimming pared 4 bases from V and 8 bases from J, leaving 16 bases between. Germline loops: CDR1 SGHRS, CDR2 YFSETQ. The CDR3 loop reads CASSPPRESDEQFF. DNA of the CDR3: TGCGCCAGCAGCCCCCCCAGGGAGAGCGATGAGCAGTTCTTC. Full variable domain (remainder filled in from reference TRBV5-1 and TRBJ2-1): KAGVTQTPRYLIKTRGQQVTLSCSPISGHRSVSWYQQTPGQGLQFLFEYFSETQRNKGNFPGRFSGRQFSNSRSEMNVSTLELGDSALYLCASSPPRESDEQFFGPGTRLTVL.

This clonotype was seen ten or more times. The chain uses TRBV28 and TRBJ2-5; 9 bases map to TRBD2. Germline V CDR1 and CDR2: MDHEN, SYDVKM. CDR3 length equals 13 residues. CDR3 nucleotide sequence: TGTGCTATAGCGGGAGCAGTCCAAGAGACCCAGTACTTC. This gives the protein CAIAGAVQETQYF.

This clonotype occurred many times. CDR3 in DNA: TGTGCCAGCACTCCAAACTTCTGGGATGAGCAGTTCTTC. It specifies CASTPNFWDEQFF. The chain carries TRBV28 and TRBJ2-1; D call uncertain. Trimming removed 7 bases from V and 8 bases from J, with 15 bases in between. The V gene's germline CDR1 is MDHEN and CDR2 SYDVKM. This CDR3 is built from 13 residues.

This chain links TRBV7-9 with TRBJ2-7, with 8 bases matching TRBD2. Germline V gives CDR1 SEHNR, CDR2 FQNEAQ (reference sequence). This CDR3 has 14 residues. V shed 5 bases and J 5 bases; nucleotides not matched to a gene: 8. CDR3 protein: CASSLSGSGHEQYF. DNA for the CDR3: TGTGCCAGCAGCCTAAGCGGGAGTGGCCACGAGCAGTACTTC.

This clonotype showed up many times. This chain connects TRBV24-1 to TRBJ2-3; D remains ambiguous. With 0 bases removed from V and 4 bases from J, the gap between germline ends came to 7 bases. The CDR3 contains 14 residues. CDR1 KGHDR and CDR2 SFDVKD come from the germline V gene. The CDR3 sequence: CATSDLRRADTQYF. In nucleotides, the CDR3 is TGTGCCACCAGTGATTTGCGCCGCGCAGATACGCAGTATTTT.

The chain carries TRBV4-1 and TRBJ2-5, with D possibly matching TRBD2 (5 bases). Germline assignment: CDR1 MGHRA and CDR2 YSYEKL. The CDR3 consists of 18 residues. V was clipped by 0 bases and J by 0 bases, with 17 bases between them. CDR3 nucleotide sequence: TGCGCCAGCAGCCAAGATCATTCTCTTCGGGGAGACCAAGAGACCCAGTACTTC. Translated: CASSQDHSLRGDQETQYF.

This clonotype was detected many times. The chain recombines TRBV29-1 with TRBJ2-7; tentative D call: TRBD1 (5 bases). V was trimmed by 0 bases and J by 3 bases, leaving 9 bases between them. Per the germline V gene, CDR1 is SQVTM and CDR2 is ANQGSEA. The CDR3 spans 13 residues. The CDR3 DNA follows: TGCAGCGTTGAAGATGAGGACAACTACGAGCAGTACTTC. This translates into CSVEDEDNYEQYF.

This clonotype was recorded many times. V and J are TRBV6-1 and TRBJ1-5; TRBD1 is a possible D gene (6 bases). The CDR3 is 15 residues long. Germline loops: CDR1 MNHNS, CDR2 SASEGT. V lost 5 bases and J 3 bases, leaving 14 bases between the germline ends. CDR3 residues: CASSTGLDNNQPQHF. CDR3 sequence (DNA): TGTGCCAGCAGTACAGGGTTGGATAACAATCAGCCCCAGCATTTT.

Remarks on this clonotype: Being one base from a much bigger clone, this may be a read error. The V call is TRBV7-9, the J call TRBJ1-1; the D gene is possibly TRBD1 (5 bases). The V end lost 2 bases, the J end lost 6 bases, and 7 bases lay between the germline ends. The germline gives CDR1 SEHNR, CDR2 FQNEAQ (reference sequence). This CDR3 spans 12 amino acids. CDR3 protein: CASSLMTAEAFF. In DNA, the CDR3 is TGTGCCAGCAGCTTAATGACAGCTGAAGCTTTCTTT. Together with reference TRBV7-9 and TRBJ1-1, the CDR3 gives the full variable domain: DTGVSQNPRHKITKRGQNVTFRCDPISEHNRLYWYRQTLGQGPEFLTYFQNEAQLEKSRLLSDRFSAERPKGSFSTLEIQRTEQGDSAMYLCASSLMTAEAFFGQGTRLTVV.

V gene TRBV7-9 combines with J gene TRBJ2-7; D remains unclear. This CDR3 region has 14 residues. The V end was cut by 2 bases, the J end by 3 bases, with 11 bases between. Germline values: CDR1 SEHNR, CDR2 FQNEAQ (reference sequence). The CDR3 here is CASSLHDVVYEQYF. The CDR3, as DNA: TGTGCCAGCAGCTTACATGACGTCGTCTACGAGCAGTACTTC.

This clonotype was observed a handful of times. DNA for the CDR3: TGTGCCAGCAGCCGCCAGACTAGGGGGGGGAGGACGCAGTATTTT. It translates to CASSRQTRGGRTQYF. The chain uses TRBV3-1 and TRBJ2-3; D may be TRBD2 (7 bases). In germline, CDR1 is LGHDT, CDR2 YNNKEL (reference sequence). The CDR3 loop spans 15 amino acids. V shed 4 bases and J shed 9 bases, with 20 bases lying between them.

This clonotype was detected many times. V is TRBV5-1 and J is TRBJ2-2; D unclear. This CDR3 has 16 residues. Germline V CDR1 and CDR2: SGHRS, YFSETQ. V lost 0 bases to trimming and J lost 4 bases, with 13 bases between them. CDR3 region: CASSLGGQPITGELFF. The CDR3 DNA sequence: TGCGCCAGCAGCTTGGGAGGCCAGCCTATCACCGGGGAGCTGTTTTTT. Looking up the rest from reference TRBV5-1 and TRBJ2-2 gives the full variable domain: KAGVTQTPRYLIKTRGQQVTLSCSPISGHRSVSWYQQTPGQGLQFLFEYFSETQRNKGNFPGRFSGRQFSNSRSEMNVSTLELGDSALYLCASSLGGQPITGELFFGEGSRLTVL.

This clonotype was picked up many times. The chain links TRBV25-1 to TRBJ2-1; TRBD1 agrees at 8 bases. The CDR3 is 16 residues long. V gave up 1 base and J gave up 9 bases; unmatched junction bases: 11. CDR1 is MGHDK and CDR2 is SYGVNS in the germline V gene. CDR3 region: CASSELTGGIGVEQFF. The CDR3 region has the DNA TGTGCCAGCAGTGAATTAACAGGGGGTATTGGGGTTGAGCAGTTCTTC.